The 32 T cell receptor beta chains given below trace back to one sample, sequenced in a study of PD-1 blockade in classical Hodgkin lymphoma. As to time point: cycle 4 day 1 (C4D1), after about 6 weeks of nivolumab. With no exception, relapse followed autologous stem cell transplantation in all patients, and brentuximab vedotin exposure varied. Produced via immunoSEQ multiplex PCR; TCRdb's table is partial and in-frame only. Among roughly 86,000 clones listed, 65% to 85% were seen once. The sample in question was peripheral blood mononuclear cells (PBMCs), obtained before the fourth cycle of nivolumab. These TCRs come from a human donor with classical Hodgkin lymphoma.

The chain couples TRBV2 to TRBJ2-5; TRBD1 or TRBD2 may be the D gene (5 bases each). The germline CDR1 and CDR2 sequences are SNHLY and FYNNEI. Trimming removed 8 bases at V and 7 bases at J, with 23 bases between. The CDR3 contains 15 residues. The CDR3 protein is CASRYSATGRSTQYF. In DNA form, the CDR3 reads TGTGCCAGCCGCTACAGTGCGACGGGACGCTCGACCCAGTACTTC.

This chain joins TRBV5-4 and TRBJ2-3; TRBD2 aligns across 16 bases. The CDR3 is made up of 17 amino acids. In germline, CDR1 is SGHNT, CDR2 YYREEE (reference sequence). With V trimmed by 4 bases and J by 6 bases, 8 bases remained unmatched. In nucleotides, the CDR3 is TGTGCCAGCAGCCCTGGGACTAGCGGGAGGGCCAGGGATACGCAGTATTTT. The encoded protein is CASSPGTSGRARDTQYF.

For the CDR3, the DNA is TGTGCCAGCTCCTATCGGGATAACGAGCAGTACTTC. Residues: CASSYRDNEQYF. This chain connects TRBV27 to TRBJ2-7; tentatively, D is TRBD2 (5 bases). Trimming removed 8 bases from V and 5 bases from J, with 13 bases in between. CDR3 length: 12 amino acids. Per the germline V gene, CDR1 is MNHEY and CDR2 is SMNVEV (reference sequence).

V is TRBV7-2 and J is TRBJ2-1, with 8 bases fitting TRBD2. The CDR3 contains 16 residues. V trimming: 1 base; J trimming: 0 bases; junction bases outside the gene matches: 2. The germline V gene has CDR1 SGHTA and CDR2 FQGNSA. This CDR3 reads CASSLVGTSSYNEQFF. DNA of the CDR3: TGTGCCAGCAGCTTAGTGGGGACTAGCTCCTACAATGAGCAGTTCTTC.

This sequence joins TRBV5-1 and TRBJ2-1, with D perhaps matching TRBD2 (6 bases). Per germline, CDR1 SGHRS and CDR2 YFSETQ. This CDR3 has 14 residues. Trimming removed 0 bases from V and 9 bases from J, with 13 bases in between. CDR3 nucleotide sequence: TGCGCCAGCAGCTTGGGCGGGATAGGAGCTGAGCAGTTCTTC. It codes for CASSLGGIGAEQFF. The full variable domain, completed using reference TRBV5-1 and TRBJ2-1, is KAGVTQTPRYLIKTRGQQVTLSCSPISGHRSVSWYQQTPGQGLQFLFEYFSETQRNKGNFPGRFSGRQFSNSRSEMNVSTLELGDSALYLCASSLGGIGAEQFFGPGTRLTVL.

V is TRBV10-3 and J is TRBJ2-5; D is perhaps TRBD2 (5 bases). This CDR3 is 12 amino acids long. The V end lost 10 bases, the J end lost 1 base, and 10 bases lay between the germline ends. Per germline, CDR1 ENHRY and CDR2 SYGVKD. The CDR3 here is CATNEGQETQYF. CDR3 bases: TGTGCCACCAATGAGGGCCAAGAGACCCAGTACTTC.

This clone is a singleton in its sample. The chain links TRBV5-1 to TRBJ2-1; 9 nucleotides align to TRBD2. CDR1 is SGHRS, CDR2 YFSETQ, per germline. V lost 1 base and J lost 6; bases outside the gene matches: 5. The CDR3 loop spans 15 amino acids. In DNA, the CDR3 is TGCGCCAGCAGCTTGATGCGCGGGAGGGCCAATGAGCAGTTCTTC. Translated, it gives CASSLMRGRANEQFF.

J is TRBJ1-4 and V is TRBV7-2; D perhaps matches TRBD1 (5 bases). The germline CDR1 and CDR2 sequences are SGHTA and FQGNSA. Trimming stripped 5 bases from V and 11 bases from J, with 21 bases between. The CDR3 runs 15 residues. The CDR3 reads CASSPWGGGARKLFF. CDR3 nucleotides: TGTGCCAGCAGCCCCTGGGGGGGAGGGGCGAGGAAACTGTTTTTT.

This chain connects TRBV6-6 to TRBJ2-7, with 10 bases matching TRBD1. The CDR3 totals 15 residues. J gave up 5 bases and V 6 bases, and 10 bases lay outside the gene matches. Germline loops: CDR1 MNHNY, CDR2 SVGAGI (reference sequence). CDR3 residues: CASSHQTGGVDEQYF. For the CDR3, the DNA is TGTGCCAGCAGCCACCAGACAGGGGGCGTCGACGAGCAGTACTTC.

This clone has a handful of counts. The chain employs TRBV19 and TRBJ1-5; D ambiguous. Trimming cost V 5 bases and J 6 bases, with 14 bases left between them. The V gene's germline CDR1 is LNHDA and CDR2 SQIVND (reference sequence). CDR3 length: 14 amino acids. DNA for the CDR3: TGTGCCAGTAGTTCCCGAGGGTGGGGTCAGCCCCAGCATTTT. Encoded protein: CASSSRGWGQPQHF. The whole variable domain, filled in from reference TRBV19 and TRBJ1-5, reads DGGITQSPKYLFRKEGQNVTLSCEQNLNHDAMYWYRQDPGQGLRLIYYSQIVNDFQKGDIAEGYSVSREKKESFPLTVTSAQKNPTAFYLCASSSRGWGQPQHFGDGTRLSIL.

The chain recombines TRBV2 with TRBJ1-5; the D is unclear. Germline V gives CDR1 SNHLY, CDR2 FYNNEI. The CDR3 loop spans 12 amino acids. V shed 2 bases and J shed 6 bases, with 5 bases lying between them. DNA for the CDR3: TGTGCCAGCAGTGAATCTAGTCAGCCCCAGCATTTT. Translated: CASSESSQPQHF.

This clone counts as medium-sized. This chain joins TRBV27 and TRBJ2-2; D tentatively reads TRBD1 or TRBD2 (5 bases each). Trimming cost V 4 bases and J 5 bases, with 8 bases left between them. This CDR3 comprises 13 residues. Germline-derived CDR1 and CDR2 are MNHEY and SMNVEV (reference sequence). The CDR3 loop reads CASSWGWTGELFF. The CDR3 coding sequence is TGTGCCAGCAGTTGGGGGTGGACCGGGGAGCTGTTTTTT.

The chain employs TRBV9 and TRBJ2-3, with 14 nucleotides matching TRBD2. This CDR3 region has 16 residues. CDR1 and CDR2 (germline): SGDLS, YYNGEE. J was trimmed by 8 bases and V by 0 bases; bases with no gene match: 5. CDR3 protein: CASSVGGLAGEVTQYF. For the CDR3, the DNA is TGTGCCAGCAGCGTAGGGGGACTAGCGGGAGAAGTTACGCAGTATTTT.

CDR3 loop: CASSPVSGGIPYEQYF. CDR3 nucleotide sequence: TGCGCCAGCAGCCCAGTTTCTGGGGGGATACCCTACGAGCAGTACTTC. The chain is built from TRBV5-1 and TRBJ2-7; D is perhaps TRBD2 (6 bases). This CDR3 comprises 16 residues. The V end lost 4 bases, the J end lost 2 bases, and 19 bases lay between the germline ends. Germline CDR1 reads SGHRS; CDR2 reads YFSETQ.

The chain is built from TRBV19 and TRBJ1-5; 8 bases fit TRBD1. Germline-derived CDR1 and CDR2 are LNHDA and SQIVND (reference sequence). CDR3 length: 16 residues. With 5 bases clipped from V and 7 bases from J, the junction kept 13 bases outside the gene matches. CDR3 region: CASSSADRGSWQPQHF. Here the CDR3 DNA reads TGTGCCAGTAGTTCCGCCGACAGGGGATCATGGCAGCCCCAGCATTTT.

The J gene is TRBJ1-1, the V gene TRBV2; 8 nucleotides line up with TRBD1. V dropped 6 bases and J dropped 4; count of bases not matched to a gene: 4. Germline V CDR1 and CDR2: SNHLY, FYNNEI. The CDR3 sequence is 13 residues long. CDR3 sequence reads: CASRDRDRTEAFF. The CDR3 coding sequence is TGTGCCAGCAGGGACAGGGATCGCACTGAAGCTTTCTTT.

This chain uses TRBV7-8 with TRBJ1-3; TRBD1 agrees at 10 bases. The V gene end was trimmed by 5 bases and the J gene end by 7 bases; junction bases not matched to a gene: 11. Germline V gives CDR1 SGHVS, CDR2 FQNEAQ. This CDR3 region has 16 residues. The CDR3 region is CASSLRVRGQGNTIYF. The DNA of the CDR3 is TGTGCCAGCAGCCTAAGGGTTAGGGGACAGGGGAACACCATATATTTT.

The V gene is TRBV10-3, the J gene TRBJ2-2, with D hard to call. CDR3 length equals 12 residues. Deletions cut 4 bases from V and 5 bases from J, with 5 bases between. CDR1 is ENHRY and CDR2 is SYGVKD in the germline V gene. In DNA, the CDR3 is TGTGCCATCAGTGGACAAACCGGGGAGCTGTTTTTT. It is translated as CAISGQTGELFF.

This clone was counted a few times. V is TRBV19 and J is TRBJ2-7; 10 bases fit TRBD2. CDR1 and CDR2 from the germline V gene are LNHDA and SQIVND (reference sequence). CDR3 length: 15 residues. V trimming: 5 bases; J trimming: 6 bases; junction bases outside the gene matches: 10. Here the CDR3 DNA reads TGTGCCAGTAGTTGGGGACTAGCGTCCCTTTCCGAGCAGTACTTC. Translation: CASSWGLASLSEQYF.

V is TRBV27 and J is TRBJ2-2; the D call may be TRBD1 or TRBD2 (6 bases each). V lost 1 base, J lost 4 bases, and 16 bases lay in between. CDR1 is MNHEY and CDR2 is SMNVEV in the germline V gene (reference sequence). The CDR3 sequence is 17 residues long. The CDR3 loop is CASSLCQGRSCTGELFF. Here the CDR3 DNA reads TGTGCCAGCAGTTTATGTCAGGGGAGGTCGTGCACCGGGGAGCTGTTTTTT.

CDR3 nucleotide sequence: TGTGCCAGCAGTTACTATGACACCGGGGAGCTGTTTTTT. This gives the protein CASSYYDTGELFF. The gene calls are TRBV6-6 and TRBJ2-2; D not certain. The germline V and J ends were trimmed by 1 base and 3 bases, with 3 bases remaining between them. The V gene's germline CDR1 is MNHNY and CDR2 SVGAGI (reference sequence). CDR3 length: 13 amino acids.

This clone was found once. This sequence joins TRBV6-1 and TRBJ1-4; D is undetermined. This CDR3 has 14 amino acids. The V gene's germline CDR1 is MNHNS and CDR2 SASEGT. V dropped 2 bases and J dropped 7 bases, with 11 bases sitting between them. For the CDR3, the DNA is TGTGCCAGCAGTGAATCCCCCCGAGGTGAAAAACTGTTTTTT. Translation: CASSESPRGEKLFF.

The chain has TRBV5-1 and TRBJ2-7; 8 nucleotides align to TRBD1. Germline CDR1 is SGHRS and CDR2 is YFSETQ. Germline trimming cut 6 bases from V and 2 bases from J; bases unmatched to any gene: 7. The CDR3 contains 14 residues. This CDR3 reads CASNGQGLAYEQYF. CDR3 in DNA: TGCGCCAGCAACGGACAGGGTTTAGCCTACGAGCAGTACTTC.

The V gene is TRBV5-1, the J gene TRBJ2-2; a weak D match, TRBD2 (6 bases). The length of the CDR3 is 14 residues. The V gene lost 4 bases and the J gene lost 6 bases, with 13 bases spanning the gap. Per the germline V gene, CDR1 is SGHRS and CDR2 is YFSETQ. CDR3 coding DNA: TGCGCCAGCAGCCCCGGGACTCTCGCCGGGGAGCTGTTTTTT. Amino acids: CASSPGTLAGELFF.

This sequence joins TRBV7-3 and TRBJ1-1, with 12 bases matching TRBD1. The CDR3 runs to 17 residues. J was trimmed by 4 bases and V by 3 bases; bases with no gene match: 9. Germline CDR1 SGHTA, CDR2 FQGTGA. CDR3 amino acids: CASSLRGQGAPRTEAFF. The CDR3 DNA reads as TGTGCCAGCAGCTTGAGGGGACAGGGGGCGCCCCGCACTGAAGCTTTCTTT.

A single count supports this clone. This chain joins TRBV21-1 and TRBJ1-2; the tabulated D call, TRBD1, remains unverified against the DNA. TRBV21-1 is classified as a pseudogene. The CDR3 covers 13 residues. Written as DNA, the CDR3 is TGTGCCAGCAGCAAGGGCGTTAACTATGGCTACACCTTC. It yields the protein CASSKGVNYGYTF.

V usage is TRBV7-3 and J usage is TRBJ2-1, with no clear D. CDR1 is SGHTA and CDR2 is FQGTGA in the germline V gene. V lost 1 base, J lost 9 bases, and 13 bases lay in between. The CDR3 has 14 amino acids. The CDR3 bases are TGTGCCAGCAGCTTAAACCCCTTTGGCAGTGAGCAGTTCTTC. Encoded protein: CASSLNPFGSEQFF. The full variable domain, its missing parts supplied by reference TRBV7-3 and TRBJ2-1, is GAGVSQTPSNKVTEKGKYVELRCDPISGHTALYWYRQSLGQGPEFLIYFQGTGAADDSGLPNDRFFAVRPEGSVSTLKIQRTERGDSAVYLCASSLNPFGSEQFFGPGTRLTVL.

As concerns this clone: The sample has other DNA sequences that encode this CDR3 too. The CDR3 DNA reads TGTGCCAGCAGTTTAGGCACCCACTATGGCTACACCTTC. Protein product: CASSLGTHYGYTF. This chain joins TRBV27 and TRBJ1-2; D remains ambiguous. CDR1 is MNHEY and CDR2 is SMNVEV in the germline V gene (reference sequence). V dropped 2 bases and J dropped 3 bases, with 7 bases sitting between them. This CDR3 contains 13 residues.

The genes are TRBV9 and TRBJ2-7; weak D call: TRBD2 (5 bases). With 0 bases removed from V and 6 bases from J, the gap between germline ends came to 13 bases. Germline CDR1 is SGDLS and CDR2 is YYNGEE. The CDR3 consists of 14 residues. The CDR3 is CASSVDPGSSEQYF. CDR3 bases: TGTGCCAGCAGCGTAGATCCGGGGTCTTCCGAGCAGTACTTC.

The chain recombines TRBV5-4 with TRBJ2-1; D uncertain. CDR1 is SGHNT, CDR2 YYREEE, per germline (reference sequence). V gave up 0 bases and J gave up 9 bases, with 7 bases separating them. The CDR3 loop spans 12 amino acids. The CDR3 region is CASSLAVGEQFF. The CDR3 DNA sequence: TGTGCCAGCAGCTTGGCGGTGGGTGAGCAGTTCTTC.

The rearrangement joins TRBV10-1 to TRBJ2-1; 9 bases agree with TRBD1. Germline CDR1 is WNHNN and CDR2 is SYGVQD (reference sequence). J lost 9 bases, V lost 3 bases, and 9 bases had no gene match. The CDR3 has 15 residues. The CDR3 DNA reads TGCGCCAGCAGTGATATTGGGACAGGGAAAGGTGAGCAGTTCTTC. This sequence encodes CASSDIGTGKGEQFF.

The chain joins TRBV6-1 to TRBJ1-2, with 7 bases identical to TRBD1. Germline values: CDR1 MNHNS, CDR2 SASEGT. The CDR3 is 13 residues long. With 6 bases clipped from V and 8 bases from J, the junction kept 9 bases outside the gene matches. This CDR3 reads CASRETGMRGYTF. As DNA, the CDR3 is TGTGCCAGCAGGGAGACAGGGATGCGCGGCTACACCTTC.